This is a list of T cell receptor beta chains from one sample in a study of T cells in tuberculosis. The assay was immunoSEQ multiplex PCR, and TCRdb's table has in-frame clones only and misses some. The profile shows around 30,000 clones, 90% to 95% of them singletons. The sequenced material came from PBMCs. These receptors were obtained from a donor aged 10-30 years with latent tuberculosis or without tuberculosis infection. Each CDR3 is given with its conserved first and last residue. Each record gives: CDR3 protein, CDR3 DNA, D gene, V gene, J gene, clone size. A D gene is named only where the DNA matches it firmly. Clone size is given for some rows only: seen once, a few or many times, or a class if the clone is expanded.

cdr3_aa: CASSDEAGGTDTQYF; cdr3_nt: TGTGCCAGCAGTGATGAAGCGGGGGGCACAGATACGCAGTATTTT; d_call: TRBD2; v_call: TRBV25-1; j_call: TRBJ2-3; clone_size: .
cdr3_aa: CASSRGSSGRWADTQYF; cdr3_nt: TGTGCCAGCAGTAGAGGGTCTAGCGGGAGGTGGGCAGATACGCAGTATTTT; d_call: TRBD2; v_call: TRBV2; j_call: TRBJ2-3; clone_size: .
cdr3_aa: CASSIFPYEQYF; cdr3_nt: TGTGCCAGCAGTATCTTCCCCTACGAGCAGTACTTC; d_call: .; v_call: TRBV28; j_call: TRBJ2-7; clone_size: .
cdr3_aa: CAWSTGNEKLFF; cdr3_nt: TGTGCCTGGAGTACAGGGAATGAAAAACTGTTTTTT; d_call: .; v_call: TRBV30; j_call: TRBJ1-4; clone_size: once
cdr3_aa: CASSLSPGQGLNNYGYTF; cdr3_nt: TGTGCCAGCAGTCTCTCGCCGGGACAGGGGTTGAATAACTATGGCTACACCTTC; d_call: TRBD1; v_call: TRBV27; j_call: TRBJ1-2; clone_size: .
cdr3_aa: CASTRLDRDNTGELFF; cdr3_nt: TGTGCCAGTACTCGTCTTGACAGGGATAACACCGGGGAGCTGTTTTTT; d_call: TRBD1; v_call: TRBV19; j_call: TRBJ2-2; clone_size: .
cdr3_aa: CASSQEGGAYEQYF; cdr3_nt: TGCGCCAGCAGCCAAGAAGGGGGAGCCTACGAGCAGTACTTC; d_call: .; v_call: TRBV4-3; j_call: TRBJ2-7; clone_size: few
cdr3_aa: CASSSRGGLEDTQYF; cdr3_nt: TGTGCCAGCAGCTCGCGGGGGGGCCTTGAAGATACGCAGTATTTT; d_call: TRBD2; v_call: TRBV9; j_call: TRBJ2-3; clone_size: few
cdr3_aa: CASSLSGVDTQYF; cdr3_nt: TGTGCCAGCAGCTTATCGGGAGTGGATACGCAGTATTTT; d_call: .; v_call: TRBV5-4; j_call: TRBJ2-3; clone_size: .
cdr3_aa: CASSERADTFYNEQFF; cdr3_nt: TGTGCCAGCAGTGAGCGGGCGGATACCTTCTACAATGAGCAGTTCTTC; d_call: .; v_call: TRBV2; j_call: TRBJ2-1; clone_size: .
cdr3_aa: CASSLEGRNTEAFF; cdr3_nt: TGTGCCAGCAGTTTGGAGGGAAGAAACACTGAAGCTTTCTTT; d_call: .; v_call: TRBV27; j_call: TRBJ1-1; clone_size: .
cdr3_aa: CASSYQRLERPDTQYF; cdr3_nt: TGTGCCAGCAGTTACCAGCGACTCGAACGGCCAGATACGCAGTATTTT; d_call: .; v_call: TRBV6-5; j_call: TRBJ2-3; clone_size: once
cdr3_aa: CASRRPGQGYEQYF; cdr3_nt: TGTGCCAGCAGACGCCCGGGACAGGGATACGAGCAGTACTTC; d_call: TRBD1; v_call: TRBV28; j_call: TRBJ2-7; clone_size: .
cdr3_aa: CATSRTDPTYEQYF; cdr3_nt: TGTGCCACCAGCAGGACTGACCCGACCTACGAGCAGTACTTC; d_call: .; v_call: TRBV15; j_call: TRBJ2-7; clone_size: .
cdr3_aa: CASSLAGGIYNEQFF; cdr3_nt: TGTGCCAGCAGCTTAGCCGGGGGGATCTACAATGAGCAGTTCTTC; d_call: TRBD2; v_call: TRBV7-2; j_call: TRBJ2-1; clone_size: .
cdr3_aa: CASSHNTDSGQPQHF; cdr3_nt: TGCGCCAGCAGCCACAATACGGATTCGGGTCAGCCCCAGCATTTT; d_call: .; v_call: TRBV4-3; j_call: TRBJ1-5; clone_size: .
cdr3_aa: CASSGTANTGELFF; cdr3_nt: TGTGCCAGTTCAGGGACAGCAAACACCGGGGAGCTGTTTTTT; d_call: TRBD1; v_call: TRBV19; j_call: TRBJ2-2; clone_size: .
cdr3_aa: CASSPTDRGPNYGYTF; cdr3_nt: TGTGCCAGCAGTCCAACTGATAGGGGGCCTAACTATGGCTACACCTTC; d_call: TRBD1; v_call: TRBV28; j_call: TRBJ1-2; clone_size: .
cdr3_aa: CASSSFGWGRGSSNTEAFF; cdr3_nt: TGTGCCAGCAGCTCGTTCGGTTGGGGAAGGGGATCGTCGAACACTGAAGCTTTCTTT; d_call: .; v_call: TRBV7-9; j_call: TRBJ1-1; clone_size: .
cdr3_aa: CASSFGTRQGIGETQYF; cdr3_nt: TGTGCCAGCAGCTTTGGGACCCGGCAGGGGATAGGAGAGACCCAGTACTTC; d_call: .; v_call: TRBV5-6; j_call: TRBJ2-5; clone_size: .
cdr3_aa: CASSPPSGDRYEQYF; cdr3_nt: TGTGCCAGCTCACCACCGTCAGGGGACCGATACGAGCAGTACTTC; d_call: .; v_call: TRBV18; j_call: TRBJ2-7; clone_size: .
cdr3_aa: CATSSRTGYITDTQYF; cdr3_nt: TGTGCCACCAGCTCTAGGACAGGGTACATTACAGATACGCAGTATTTT; d_call: TRBD1; v_call: TRBV15; j_call: TRBJ2-3; clone_size: .
cdr3_aa: CASSLEVGANTGELFF; cdr3_nt: TGCGCCAGCAGCTTGGAAGTGGGAGCGAACACCGGGGAGCTGTTTTTT; d_call: .; v_call: TRBV5-1; j_call: TRBJ2-2; clone_size: .